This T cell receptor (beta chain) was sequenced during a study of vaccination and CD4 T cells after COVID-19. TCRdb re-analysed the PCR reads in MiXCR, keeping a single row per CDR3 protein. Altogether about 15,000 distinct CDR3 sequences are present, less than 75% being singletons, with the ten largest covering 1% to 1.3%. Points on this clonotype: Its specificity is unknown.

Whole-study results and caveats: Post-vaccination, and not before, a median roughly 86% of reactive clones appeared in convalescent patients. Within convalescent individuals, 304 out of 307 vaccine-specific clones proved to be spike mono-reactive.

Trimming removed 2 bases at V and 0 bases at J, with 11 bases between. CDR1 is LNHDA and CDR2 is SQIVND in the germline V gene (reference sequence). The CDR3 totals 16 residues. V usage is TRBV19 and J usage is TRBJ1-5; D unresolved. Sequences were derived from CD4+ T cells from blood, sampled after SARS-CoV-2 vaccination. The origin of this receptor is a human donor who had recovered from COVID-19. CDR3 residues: CASSIRVSNSNQPQHF. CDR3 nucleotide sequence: TGTGCCAGTAGTATACGGGTGTCGAATAGCAATCAGCCCCAGCATTTT.